These 3 T cell receptor beta chains share one sample of origin, sequenced in a study of blood T cell repertoires in COVID-19. Assay: immunoSEQ multiplex PCR; the TCRdb copy retains only in-frame clones and omits some. The sample includes 190,000 or so clones, about nine tenths of them seen just once. The sample comprised PBMCs or T cells enriched from blood (not recorded which). These receptors came from a man between 18 and 29 years old with acute COVID-19.

V is TRBV2 and J is TRBJ1-1; D is undetermined. The CDR3 loop spans 14 amino acids. Germline-derived CDR1 and CDR2 are SNHLY and FYNNEI. With 8 bases removed from V and 1 base from J, the gap between germline ends came to 14 bases. The CDR3 loop reads CASSRRARNTEAFF. In DNA form, the CDR3 reads TGTGCCAGCTCAAGGAGGGCTAGGAACACTGAAGCTTTCTTT.

The chain has TRBV30 and TRBJ2-1; TRBD2 aligns across 7 bases. This CDR3 has 16 residues. CDR1 and CDR2 (germline): GTSNPN, SVGIG (reference sequence). V shed 1 base, J shed 9 bases, and the junction held 15 bases outside the gene matches. The CDR3 sequence is CAWSGEGKAGRGEQFF. Here the CDR3 DNA reads TGTGCCTGGAGTGGAGAAGGGAAAGCGGGAAGGGGTGAGCAGTTCTTC.

This clone was seen repeatedly, ten times or more. This CDR3 reads CASSFSGSGANVLTF. CDR3 coding DNA: TGTGCCAGCAGCTTCTCAGGGTCTGGGGCCAACGTCCTGACTTTC. This rearrangement joins TRBV5-5 to TRBJ2-6, with D tentatively TRBD1 (5 bases). Trimming cost V 2 bases and J 1 base, with 7 bases left between them. The germline V gene has CDR1 SGHKS and CDR2 YYEKEE (reference sequence). The CDR3 totals 15 residues.